This T cell receptor beta chain was sequenced during a study of cytomegalovirus exposure and HLA in healthy donors. General study points: About 87% or about 30% of the time was how often most TCR beta V segments were productive, according to an earlier analysis. In vitro experiments confirmed that three CMV-associated chains were specific for CMV antigens. With later analysis, a missense DCLRE1C variant became linked to TCR beta V- and J-gene trimming.

PCR employed 60 Vbeta and 13 Jbeta primers. Clones were sequenced by immunoSEQ multiplex PCR, and TCRdb holds only the in-frame ones, with some missing. The table records some 160,000 clones, about 64% of them present only once. As to this clone: Its antigen remains unidentified.

The germline gives CDR1 MNHEY, CDR2 SVGAGI. The ends lost 6 bases at V and 2 bases at J; junction bases unmatched: 6. The CDR3 extends over 15 amino acids. This receptor was obtained from a man aged 55 to 70 in good health and CMV-seronegative. This chain uses TRBV6-5 with TRBJ1-5; 8 bases are a match to TRBD1. The sequencing input was PBMCs. Written as DNA, the CDR3 is TGTGCCAGCAGACCCGGACAGGGTGGCAATCAGCCCCAGCATTTT. Its translation is CASRPGQGGNQPQHF.